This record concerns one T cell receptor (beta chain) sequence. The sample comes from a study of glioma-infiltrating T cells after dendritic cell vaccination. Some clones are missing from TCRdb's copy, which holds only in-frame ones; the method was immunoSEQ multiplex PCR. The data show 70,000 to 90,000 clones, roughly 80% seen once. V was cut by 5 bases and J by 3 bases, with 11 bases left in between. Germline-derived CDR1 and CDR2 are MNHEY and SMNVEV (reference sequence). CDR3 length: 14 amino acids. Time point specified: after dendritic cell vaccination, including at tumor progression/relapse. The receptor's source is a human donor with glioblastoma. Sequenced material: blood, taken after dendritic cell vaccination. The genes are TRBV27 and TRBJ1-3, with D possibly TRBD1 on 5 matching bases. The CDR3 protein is CASSPAGYGNTIYF. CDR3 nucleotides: TGTGCCAGCAGTCCGGCAGGGTATGGAAACACCATATATTTT.